Shown below are 16 T cell receptor beta chains from a single sample sequenced in a study of T cell responses to AZD1222 COVID-19 vaccine. Profiling relied on immunoSEQ multiplex PCR, and the TCRdb table lists in-frame clones only, not all of them. The sample shows 100,000 or so clones, around nine tenths of them seen only once. Sequencing was performed on peripheral blood, taken on day 0 of AZD1222 vaccination. The receptors shown here come from an adult in good health.

This sequence joins TRBV30 and TRBJ1-1, with TRBD1 as a possible D gene (6 bases). Trimming cost V 2 bases and J 3 bases, with 10 bases left between them. Germline V gene lookup returns CDR1 GTSNPN and CDR2 SVGIG (reference sequence). The length of the CDR3 is 13 residues. The CDR3 DNA sequence: TGTGCCTGGAGTTTTACAGGGTACACTGAAGCTTTCTTT. Amino acid sequence: CAWSFTGYTEAFF.

This clone was observed a handful of times. V is TRBV16 and J is TRBJ1-2, with 8 bases matching TRBD1. The V gene's germline CDR1 is KGHSY and CDR2 FQNENV. This CDR3 is built from 15 residues. With V trimmed by 3 bases and J by 0 bases, 3 bases remained unmatched. The CDR3 DNA follows: TGTGCCAGCAGCCACCAGACAGGGGCTAACTATGGCTACACCTTC. This sequence encodes CASSHQTGANYGYTF.

The CDR3, as DNA: TGTGCCAGTAGTATGGGCATAGCCGGTTACCGCGAGCAGTACTTC. It specifies CASSMGIAGYREQYF. The rearrangement joins TRBV19 to TRBJ2-7; D uncertain. Germline V gene sequence: CDR1 LNHDA, CDR2 SQIVND (reference sequence). CDR3 length equals 15 residues. Trimming took off 3 bases at V and 6 bases at J, with 18 bases between the two ends. The complete variable domain, with remaining parts taken from reference TRBV19 and TRBJ2-7, reads DGGITQSPKYLFRKEGQNVTLSCEQNLNHDAMYWYRQDPGQGLRLIYYSQIVNDFQKGDIAEGYSVSREKKESFPLTVTSAQKNPTAFYLCASSMGIAGYREQYFGPGTRLTVT.

The rearrangement links TRBV6-2 or TRBV6-3 to TRBJ2-5; D is undetermined. The CDR3 has 12 residues. The V and J ends lost 6 bases and 5 bases respectively, with 10 bases between them. Germline V CDR1 and CDR2: MNHEY, SVGEGT. The CDR3 spells CASSQIEETQYF. The CDR3 region has the DNA TGTGCCAGCAGCCAAATTGAGGAGACCCAGTACTTC.

This clone was detected only a few times. The chain uses TRBV27 and TRBJ1-4; TRBD1 might be the D (6 bases). Germline CDR1 reads MNHEY; CDR2 reads SMNVEV (reference sequence). V lost 8 bases and J lost 5, with 15 bases in between. The CDR3 consists of 14 residues. The DNA of the CDR3 is TGTGCCAGCGCCAGACAGGCGGGAAATGAAAAACTGTTTTTT. It encodes CASARQAGNEKLFF.

This rearrangement joins TRBV6-6 to TRBJ1-6, with D perhaps matching TRBD1 (5 bases). This CDR3 region has 13 residues. From germline, CDR1 is MNHNY and CDR2 SVGAGI (reference sequence). Trimming removed 5 bases at V and 7 bases at J, with 9 bases between. The CDR3 DNA follows: TGTGCCAGCAGTCCACGGGACAATTCACCCCTCCACTTT. Translating it yields CASSPRDNSPLHF.

The chain joins TRBV7-6 to TRBJ2-5; D uncertain. The germline CDR1 and CDR2 sequences are SGHVS and FNYEAQ. V lost 5 bases and J lost 1, with 2 bases in between. The CDR3 has 11 amino acids. The CDR3 nucleotides read TGTGCCAGCAGCGTCCAAGAGACCCAGTACTTC. Protein sequence: CASSVQETQYF.

The chain recombines TRBV18 with TRBJ1-2, with D possibly being TRBD1 (5 bases). Between the trimmed V and J ends, which lost 0 bases and 8 bases, there was a span of 16 bases. Germline CDR1 and CDR2: KGHSH and LQKENI. The CDR3 consists of 15 residues. The CDR3 region is CASSPPGGASGGYTF. The CDR3 bases are TGTGCCAGCTCACCACCGGGAGGGGCCTCAGGGGGCTACACCTTC.

The chain joins TRBV2 to TRBJ1-3, with D perhaps matching TRBD1 (5 bases). Germline CDR1 is SNHLY and CDR2 is FYNNEI. V was trimmed by 3 bases and J by 0 bases, leaving 9 bases between them. The CDR3 loop spans 15 amino acids. This CDR3 is CASSEGRHSGNTIYF. The DNA for the CDR3 is TGTGCCAGCAGTGAGGGACGGCACTCTGGAAACACCATATATTTT.

V and J are TRBV6-2 or TRBV6-3 and TRBJ1-1, with 10 bases lining up with TRBD1. The germline CDR1 and CDR2 sequences are MNHEY and SVGEGT. V was pared by 2 bases and J by 3 bases, with 12 bases of the junction left unmatched. The CDR3 contains 18 residues. This CDR3 is CASSYVPGQGYDYTEAFF. In DNA, the CDR3 is TGTGCCAGCAGTTACGTACCGGGACAGGGGTACGACTACACTGAAGCTTTCTTT.

The J gene is TRBJ1-6, the V gene TRBV12-3 or TRBV12-4, with TRBD1 identical over 7 bases. Trimming removed 6 bases from V and 9 bases from J; junction bases left unmatched: 5. The CDR3 covers 13 residues. Written as DNA, the CDR3 is TGTGCCAGCAGGGGGACAGTCGGTTCACCCCTCCACTTT. Protein product: CASRGTVGSPLHF.

The gene calls are TRBV5-6 and TRBJ1-2; D unclear. CDR3 length: 16 amino acids. In germline, CDR1 is SGHDT, CDR2 YYEEEE. V was trimmed by 0 bases and J by 4 bases, leaving 16 bases between them. The CDR3 reads CASSLGAALSGYGYTF. In DNA, the CDR3 is TGTGCCAGCAGCTTGGGGGCAGCGCTATCGGGCTATGGCTACACCTTC.

This chain uses TRBV7-8 with TRBJ1-4; D call uncertain. Germline CDR1 and CDR2: SGHVS and FQNEAQ. V lost 2 bases and J 8 bases, leaving 18 bases between the germline ends. There are 16 residues in the CDR3. In DNA, the CDR3 is TGTGCCAGCAGCTTAAGTGGTTACCTCACCGTGGAAAAACTGTTTTTT. This codes for CASSLSGYLTVEKLFF.

This clone has only one observation. The genes are TRBV9 and TRBJ2-1; TRBD1 or TRBD2 may be the D gene (5 bases each). This CDR3 contains 13 residues. Looked up from germline, CDR1 is SGDLS and CDR2 is YYNGEE. V lost 4 bases and J 6 bases, leaving 11 bases between the germline ends. CDR3 protein: CASSSRDLNEQFF. The CDR3 region has the DNA TGTGCCAGCAGCTCCCGGGACCTCAATGAGCAGTTCTTC.

This clone was picked up one time. The chain combines TRBV12-1 with TRBJ1-5. TRBV12-1 is a known pseudogene. This CDR3 spans 15 amino acids. The CDR3: CASSPEDFFFWPQHF. The CDR3, as DNA: TGTGCCAGCAGCCCGGAGGACTTTTTCTTTTGGCCCCAGCATTTT.

V is TRBV9 and J is TRBJ2-2; D gene ambiguous. The CDR3 is made up of 14 amino acids. CDR1 and CDR2 (germline): SGDLS, YYNGEE. V lost 1 base and J 4 bases, leaving 8 bases between the germline ends. CDR3 sequence reads: CASSVQVITGELFF. In DNA form, the CDR3 reads TGTGCCAGCAGCGTACAGGTTATCACCGGGGAGCTGTTTTTT.